What follows are 18 T cell receptor beta chains derived from one specimen sequenced in a study of blood T cell repertoires in COVID-19. The table came from immunoSEQ multiplex PCR; TCRdb's copy has only in-frame clones and leaves some out. The sample carries about 200,000 clones, about 84% recorded once. The sample comprised PBMCs or T cells enriched from blood (not recorded which). The receptors were sampled from a man between 40 and 49 years old with acute COVID-19.

This chain links TRBV6-5 with TRBJ2-5, with 7 bases identical to TRBD2. This CDR3 is 14 amino acids long. J lost 0 bases, V lost 5 bases, and 3 bases had no gene match. Germline V gene sequence: CDR1 MNHEY, CDR2 SVGAGI. The CDR3 region has the DNA TGTGCCAGCAGTCGGACTAGATACCAAGAGACCCAGTACTTC. Its translation is CASSRTRYQETQYF.

The sample holds one count of this clone. The V and J genes are TRBV5-8 and TRBJ2-1, with D possibly matching TRBD2 (5 bases). The germline V and J ends were trimmed by 5 bases and 5 bases, with 17 bases remaining between them. The germline CDR1 and CDR2 sequences are SGHTS and YDEGEE. The CDR3 is 15 amino acids. CDR3 residues: CASSSGLRLHNEQFF. Written as DNA, the CDR3 is TGTGCCAGCAGTTCCGGACTGCGCCTACACAATGAGCAGTTCTTC. Filled out from reference TRBV5-8 and TRBJ2-1, the complete variable domain reads EAGVTQSPTHLIKTRGQQATLRCSPISGHTSVYWYQQALGLGLQFLLWYDEGEERNRGNFPPRFSGRQFPNYSSELNVNALELEDSALYLCASSSGLRLHNEQFFGPGTRLTVL.

The chain carries TRBV7-2 and TRBJ2-1; D not certain. CDR3 length: 13 amino acids. Trimming removed 1 base at V and 7 bases at J, with 8 bases between. Germline V CDR1 and CDR2: SGHTA, FQGNSA. The CDR3 spells CASSLGLMNEQFF. The CDR3 DNA is TGTGCCAGCAGCTTAGGGCTGATGAATGAGCAGTTCTTC.

As regards this clone: Additional DNA sequences in this sample encode the identical CDR3. The rearrangement links TRBV9 to TRBJ2-1; the match to TRBD2 covers 8 bases. The CDR3 runs 14 residues. V shed 1 base and J 4 bases; nucleotides not matched to a gene: 1. Looked up from germline, CDR1 is SGDLS and CDR2 is YYNGEE. The CDR3 here is CASSVPGGYNEQFF. CDR3 sequence (DNA): TGTGCCAGCAGCGTACCGGGAGGGTACAATGAGCAGTTCTTC.

J is TRBJ2-7 and V is TRBV28; a weak D match, TRBD2 (6 bases). In germline, CDR1 is MDHEN, CDR2 SYDVKM. The length of the CDR3 is 14 residues. Trimming stripped 2 bases from V and 6 bases from J, with 14 bases between. This chain's CDR3 is CASSLGGTVSEQYF. For the CDR3, the DNA is TGTGCCAGCAGTTTAGGTGGGACTGTATCCGAGCAGTACTTC.

The rearrangement links TRBV27 to TRBJ2-7; the match to TRBD1 covers 8 bases. V shed 6 bases and J 1 base; nucleotides not matched to a gene: 8. In germline, CDR1 is MNHEY, CDR2 SMNVEV (reference sequence). This CDR3 spans 15 amino acids. CDR3 sequence (DNA): TGTGCCAGCAGCCGGGACAGGAGCCCTTCCTACGAGCAGTACTTC. It encodes CASSRDRSPSYEQYF.

This chain connects TRBV2 to TRBJ1-1; TRBD1 is a possible D gene (5 bases). The CDR3 contains 14 residues. V was pared by 9 bases and J by 3 bases, with 17 bases between. Germline V gene sequence: CDR1 SNHLY, CDR2 FYNNEI. Here the CDR3 reads CARRGSGGDTEAFF. CDR3 DNA sequence: TGTGCCAGGAGAGGGTCCGGGGGAGACACTGAAGCTTTCTTT. Full variable domain (outside the CDR3, taken from reference TRBV2 and TRBJ1-1): EPEVTQTPSHQVTQMGQEVILRCVPISNHLYFYWYRQILGQKVEFLVSFYNNEISEKSEIFDDQFSVERPDGSNFTLKIRSTKLEDSAMYFCARRGSGGDTEAFFGQGTRLTVV.

The chain employs TRBV18 and TRBJ1-1; a weak D match, TRBD1 (5 bases). Trimming removed 4 bases at V and 10 bases at J, with 19 bases between. Germline V gene lookup returns CDR1 KGHSH and CDR2 LQKENI. CDR3 length equals 14 residues. CDR3 protein: CASSHIIGQEGAFF. DNA of the CDR3: TGTGCCAGCTCACACATCATCGGACAAGAAGGAGCTTTCTTT.

In this sample, this clone turned up once. The chain is built from TRBV5-1 and TRBJ1-2; 8 bases match TRBD1. Germline CDR1 is SGHRS and CDR2 is YFSETQ. V dropped 2 bases and J dropped 13; count of bases not matched to a gene: 16. CDR3 size: 15 residues. The CDR3 protein is CASSFSTGEGGDGTF. The CDR3 DNA is TGCGCCAGCAGCTTCTCGACAGGGGAGGGAGGCGATGGCACCTTC.

This clone was observed once. V and J are TRBV6-5 and TRBJ2-1; a weak D match, TRBD2 (6 bases). This CDR3 has 11 amino acids. Germline V gene lookup returns CDR1 MNHEY and CDR2 SVGAGI. V dropped 9 bases and J dropped 14 bases, with 17 bases sitting between them. CDR3 amino acids: CASRTGTWEFF. The CDR3 region has the DNA TGTGCCAGTCGGACCGGGACTTGGGAGTTCTTC.

The V gene is TRBV7-9, the J gene TRBJ1-5; no reliable D call. V lost 5 bases to trimming and J lost 0 bases, with 2 bases between them. The germline gives CDR1 SEHNR, CDR2 FQNEAQ (reference sequence). The CDR3 covers 12 residues. CDR3 bases: TGTGCCAGCAGCCATAGCAATCAGCCCCAGCATTTT. This gives the protein CASSHSNQPQHF.

This rearrangement joins TRBV18 to TRBJ2-1; 13 bases align to TRBD2. CDR1 is KGHSH, CDR2 LQKENI, per germline. V lost 6 bases, J lost 8 bases, and 7 bases stayed unmatched. The CDR3 totals 15 residues. CDR3 coding DNA: TGTGCCAGCTCTCGTGGACTAGCGGGAGCCCATGAGCAGTTCTTC. This translates into CASSRGLAGAHEQFF.

The chain combines TRBV9 with TRBJ2-7; D is unresolved. This CDR3 spans 15 amino acids. Trimming cost V 3 bases and J 0 bases, with 13 bases left between them. CDR1 is SGDLS, CDR2 YYNGEE, per germline. DNA of the CDR3: TGTGCCAGCAGCGCCGCGGCGGCTAGCTCCTACGAGCAGTACTTC. Encoded protein: CASSAAAASSYEQYF.

The V and J genes are TRBV5-6 and TRBJ2-3; TRBD2 might be the D (6 bases). This CDR3 has 13 residues. Trimming pared 4 bases from V and 4 bases from J, leaving 10 bases between. The germline V gene has CDR1 SGHDT and CDR2 YYEEEE. CDR3 loop: CASSTAGSDTQYF. In nucleotides, the CDR3 is TGTGCCAGCAGCACGGCGGGATCAGATACGCAGTATTTT.

This sequence joins TRBV6-5 and TRBJ1-5, with 8 nucleotides matching TRBD1. V shed 6 bases, J shed 7 bases, and the junction held 11 bases outside the gene matches. Germline assignment: CDR1 MNHEY and CDR2 SVGAGI. The CDR3 is 15 amino acids. CDR3 sequence reads: CASSLGSGGGQPQHF. The CDR3 nucleotides read TGTGCCAGCAGCCTGGGTTCAGGGGGCGGGCAGCCCCAGCATTTT.

In this sample, this clone turned up once. The chain employs TRBV7-2 and TRBJ1-1; D gene ambiguous. Germline CDR1 reads SGHTA; CDR2 reads FQGNSA. Trimming took off 4 bases at V and 4 bases at J, with 7 bases between the two ends. This CDR3 has 12 residues. The CDR3 nucleotides are TGTGCCAGCAGCTCCGCCGGCACTGAAGCTTTCTTT. Translation: CASSSAGTEAFF.

The chain combines TRBV5-6 with TRBJ1-2; no reliable D call. V lost 4 bases, J lost 5 bases, and 18 bases lay in between. The CDR3 is 15 residues long. Germline CDR1 SGHDT, CDR2 YYEEEE. The CDR3 bases are TGTGCCAGCAGCAGAGGCCAAGGCCGCGCTTATGGCTACACCTTC. Encoded protein: CASSRGQGRAYGYTF.

This chain links TRBV6-5 with TRBJ2-7, with 7 bases that match TRBD1. V was clipped by 7 bases and J by 3 bases; unmatched bases: 6. Germline CDR1 reads MNHEY; CDR2 reads SVGAGI. The CDR3 runs to 13 residues. CDR3 loop: CASTRDRDYEQYF. The CDR3 nucleotides are TGTGCCAGCACAAGGGACAGAGACTACGAGCAGTACTTC.